The 20 T cell receptor beta chains in this list originate from one sample, sequenced in a study of cytotoxic CD8 clonotypes in ibrutinib-treated CLL. Clones were sequenced by immunoSEQ multiplex PCR, and TCRdb holds only the in-frame ones, with some missing. Counted here are a few hundred thousand clones, around four fifths occurring once; the ten biggest clones make up over 5%. Sample: PBMCs, taken before ibrutinib treatment. The receptors were gathered from a human donor with chronic lymphocytic leukemia.

The gene calls are TRBV27 and TRBJ2-5, with no clear D. The CDR3 loop spans 13 amino acids. The V gene lost 4 bases and the J gene lost 3 bases, with 9 bases spanning the gap. Germline V lookup: CDR1 MNHEY, CDR2 SMNVEV (reference sequence). In DNA form, the CDR3 reads TGTGCCAGCAGTTATACCCCTAAAGAGACCCAGTACTTC. This sequence encodes CASSYTPKETQYF.

The chain combines TRBV30 with TRBJ1-4; the D gene is possibly TRBD1 (5 bases). Germline CDR1 reads GTSNPN; CDR2 reads SVGIG (reference sequence). The CDR3 sequence is 13 residues long. In DNA form, the CDR3 reads TGTGCAACTGGATACAGGCAAAATGAAAAACTGTTTTTT. It yields the protein CATGYRQNEKLFF.

The chain recombines TRBV6-4 with TRBJ1-4; 8 positions match TRBD1. CDR1 is MRHNA and CDR2 is SNTAGT in the germline V gene. Trimming took 6 bases from V and 1 from J; bases not matched to a gene: 7. CDR3 length: 16 residues. The CDR3 DNA reads TGTGCCAGCAGAGTCCGGGACAGGAAAACTAATGAAAAACTGTTTTTT. Protein: CASRVRDRKTNEKLFF.

This clone was observed a single time. This chain joins TRBV21-1 and TRBJ1-5. TRBV21-1 is described as a pseudogene. CDR3 length equals 14 residues. CDR3 bases: TGTGCCAGCAGCAAGGACCATAGCAATCAGCCCCAGCATTTT. This encodes CASSKDHSNQPQHF.

The gene calls are TRBV11-2 and TRBJ2-2, with TRBD2 identical over 15 bases. The CDR3 has 18 amino acids. V trimming: 7 bases; J trimming: 7 bases; junction bases outside the gene matches: 13. In germline, CDR1 is SGHAT, CDR2 FQNNGV. The CDR3: CASTRFGLAGGPGGELFF. CDR3 DNA: TGTGCCAGCACCCGGTTTGGACTAGCGGGAGGGCCCGGCGGGGAGCTGTTTTTT. Variable domain in full (rest from reference TRBV11-2 and TRBJ2-2): EAGVAQSPRYKIIEKRQSVAFWCNPISGHATLYWYQQILGQGPKLLIQFQNNGVVDDSQLPKDRFSAERLKGVDSTLKIQPAKLEDSAVYLCASTRFGLAGGPGGELFFGEGSRLTVL.

This clone was counted a few times. The chain uses TRBV5-1 and TRBJ1-1, with D hard to call. Germline V gives CDR1 SGHRS, CDR2 YFSETQ. CDR3 size: 14 residues. The V end was cut by 0 bases, the J end by 1 base, with 7 bases between. The CDR3 sequence: CASSLGIANTEAFF. CDR3 sequence (DNA): TGCGCCAGCAGCTTGGGGATCGCGAACACTGAAGCTTTCTTT.

V and J are TRBV6-6 and TRBJ2-4; D call uncertain. The CDR3 consists of 15 residues. CDR1 and CDR2 from the germline V gene are MNHNY and SVGAGI (reference sequence). V lost 5 bases, J lost 5 bases, and 16 bases lay in between. The CDR3 spells CASSQVGQPENIQYF. CDR3 in DNA: TGTGCCAGCAGTCAGGTAGGGCAGCCGGAAAACATTCAGTACTTC.

The chain is built from TRBV11-2 and TRBJ2-7; weak D call: TRBD2 (6 bases). Germline values: CDR1 SGHAT, CDR2 FQNNGV. CDR3 length equals 14 residues. V was clipped by 5 bases and J by 3 bases, with 14 bases between them. CDR3 sequence: CASSRREALYEQYF. The CDR3 DNA reads as TGTGCCAGCAGCAGGAGGGAGGCCCTCTACGAGCAGTACTTC.

The V gene is TRBV5-8, the J gene TRBJ2-7; no definite D call. Trimming took 2 bases from V and 0 from J, leaving 3 bases between them. Per the germline V gene, CDR1 is SGHTS and CDR2 is YDEGEE. The CDR3 sequence is 12 residues long. The CDR3 spells CASSFLSYEQYF. The CDR3 nucleotides are TGTGCCAGCAGCTTCCTCTCCTACGAGCAGTACTTC.

This sequence joins TRBV5-1 and TRBJ1-1, with 7 bases matching TRBD1. Trimming removed 0 bases from V and 4 bases from J; junction bases left unmatched: 3. Germline CDR1 and CDR2: SGHRS and YFSETQ. The CDR3 consists of 14 residues. CDR3 loop: CASSLVQGSTEAFF. The CDR3 coding sequence is TGCGCCAGCAGCTTGGTACAGGGGAGCACTGAAGCTTTCTTT.

This chain links TRBV28 with TRBJ2-3; TRBD2 aligns across 9 bases. There are 15 residues in the CDR3. The V segment lost 8 bases and the J segment 6 bases; nucleotides outside the gene matches: 12. CDR1 is MDHEN, CDR2 SYDVKM, per germline. In nucleotides, the CDR3 is TGTGCCAGCTCGGAATTAGCGGGAGAGGGGGATACGCAGTATTTT. Translating gives CASSELAGEGDTQYF.

This clone has only one observation. V is TRBV6-1 and J is TRBJ1-2; D gene unclear. Germline loops: CDR1 MNHNS, CDR2 SASEGT. Trimming left V 2 bases short and J 2 bases short, with 12 bases between. The length of the CDR3 is 15 residues. CDR3: CASSERYGINYGYTF. CDR3 bases: TGTGCCAGCAGTGAACGGTACGGGATAAACTATGGCTACACCTTC.

The chain links TRBV4-3 to TRBJ1-2; no clear D. This CDR3 spans 15 amino acids. The germline gives CDR1 LGHNA, CDR2 YSLEER. V shed 0 bases and J shed 1 base, with 9 bases lying between them. CDR3 sequence (DNA): TGCGCCAGCAGCCAAGATCGACAAAATAACTATGGCTACACCTTC. Protein product: CASSQDRQNNYGYTF.

This clone has just a few counts. The chain combines TRBV5-8 with TRBJ2-2; the D is unclear. The CDR3 runs to 14 residues. Trimming removed 0 bases from V and 6 bases from J, with 9 bases in between. Germline V gives CDR1 SGHTS, CDR2 YDEGEE. CDR3 in amino acids: CASSLEFGAGELFF. The CDR3 DNA reads as TGTGCCAGCAGCTTGGAATTTGGGGCCGGGGAGCTGTTTTTT.

The CDR3 region is CSSRDVAYGYTF. In DNA form, the CDR3 reads TGCAGTAGCCGGGACGTCGCCTATGGCTACACCTTC. The chain is built from TRBV29-1 and TRBJ1-2, with a weak D call TRBD1 (5 bases). Germline loops: CDR1 SQVTM, CDR2 ANQGSEA. This CDR3 is 12 amino acids long.

The sample holds one count of this clone. The rearrangement joins TRBV19 to TRBJ2-7, with D possibly being TRBD1 or TRBD2 (5 bases each). The CDR3 runs 15 residues. Germline V gene data show CDR1 as LNHDA and CDR2 as SQIVND (reference sequence). The V and J ends lost 5 bases and 3 bases respectively, with 17 bases between them. Here the CDR3 DNA reads TGTGCCAGTAGTCCCGATCATGGGGGAATCTACGAGCAGTACTTC. It specifies CASSPDHGGIYEQYF.

The chain links TRBV4-3 to TRBJ2-1; TRBD2 aligns across 10 bases. CDR3 length: 17 amino acids. With V trimmed by 0 bases and J by 7 bases, 9 bases remained unmatched. CDR1 and CDR2 from the germline V gene are LGHNA and YSLEER. The CDR3 here is CASSQDRSGRAANEQFF. The CDR3 DNA follows: TGCGCCAGCAGCCAAGATAGGAGCGGGAGGGCCGCAAATGAGCAGTTCTTC.

The rearrangement uses TRBV23-1 and TRBJ2-7, with 13 positions matching TRBD2. TRBV23-1 is assigned to the ORF class and has an uncertain function. CDR3 size: 16 residues. The trim removed 10 bases at V and 5 bases at J, leaving 14 bases unmatched. As DNA, the CDR3 is TGCGCCAAGCACGGGACTAGCGGGACCCAAGAGGACGAGCAGTACTTC. Translated: CAKHGTSGTQEDEQYF.

This chain uses TRBV18 with TRBJ1-1, with a weak D call TRBD1 (6 bases). This CDR3 has 14 residues. Germline V gene sequence: CDR1 KGHSH, CDR2 LQKENI. Trimming took off 2 bases at V and 7 bases at J, with 14 bases between the two ends. The CDR3 region is CASSPLRTENEAFF. DNA for the CDR3: TGTGCCAGCTCACCATTACGGACAGAAAATGAAGCTTTCTTT.

The chain employs TRBV7-9 and TRBJ2-3; the match to TRBD2 covers 8 bases. V dropped 2 bases and J dropped 6; count of bases not matched to a gene: 7. CDR1 and CDR2 from the germline V gene are SEHNR and FQNEAQ (reference sequence). The CDR3 runs to 15 residues. In DNA form, the CDR3 reads TGTGCCAGCAGCTTAAACGGGAGGGCCCTGGATACGCAGTATTTT. It codes for CASSLNGRALDTQYF.